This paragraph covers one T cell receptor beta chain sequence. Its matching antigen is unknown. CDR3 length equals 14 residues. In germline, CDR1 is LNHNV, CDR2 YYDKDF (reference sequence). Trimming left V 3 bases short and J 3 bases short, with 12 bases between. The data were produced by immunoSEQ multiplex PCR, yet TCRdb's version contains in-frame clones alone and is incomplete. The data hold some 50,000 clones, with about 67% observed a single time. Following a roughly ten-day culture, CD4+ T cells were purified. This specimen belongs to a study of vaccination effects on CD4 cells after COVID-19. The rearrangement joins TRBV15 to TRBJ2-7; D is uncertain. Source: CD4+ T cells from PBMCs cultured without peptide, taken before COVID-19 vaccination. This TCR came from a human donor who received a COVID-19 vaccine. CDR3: CATSREFSDYEQYF. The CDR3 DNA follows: TGTGCCACCAGCAGGGAGTTCTCTGACTACGAGCAGTACTTC. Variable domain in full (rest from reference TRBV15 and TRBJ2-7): DAMVIQNPRYQVTQFGKPVTLSCSQTLNHNVMYWYQQKSSQAPKLLFHYYDKDFNNEADTPDNFQSRRPNTSFCFLDIRSPGLGDTAMYLCATSREFSDYEQYFGPGTRLTVT.